Presented here are 16 T cell receptor beta chains from one specimen sequenced in a study of PD-1 blockade in mismatch repair-deficient tumors. Sequencing was performed with immunoSEQ multiplex PCR; in TCRdb, only in-frame clones are kept and a portion is missing. The data show 60,000 to 75,000 clones, approximately 89% seen once. The sample here was peripheral blood, taken 52 weeks after starting pembrolizumab. The receptors originated from an adult with mismatch repair-deficient cancer.

The chain links TRBV6-6 to TRBJ2-7; D gene uncertain. This CDR3 is 13 amino acids long. Germline assignment: CDR1 MNHNY and CDR2 SVGAGI (reference sequence). The V gene lost 7 bases and the J gene lost 7 bases, with 17 bases spanning the gap. The CDR3 spells CASTDLGSREQYF. The CDR3 coding sequence is TGTGCCAGCACCGACCTGGGAAGCCGTGAGCAGTACTTC.

This chain uses TRBV11-3 with TRBJ2-7; 8 bases agree with TRBD2. Germline loops: CDR1 SGHNT, CDR2 YENEEA. The CDR3 contains 15 residues. V shed 5 bases, J shed 0 bases, and the junction held 6 bases outside the gene matches. The CDR3 DNA sequence: TGTGCCAGCAGCCTCGGTAGCGGGAACTCCTACGAGCAGTACTTC. Its translation: CASSLGSGNSYEQYF.

V and J are TRBV2 and TRBJ1-1, with D possibly TRBD1 on 5 matching bases. V shed 7 bases and J shed 3 bases, with 12 bases lying between them. The CDR3 is 13 amino acids. Germline values: CDR1 SNHLY, CDR2 FYNNEI. The CDR3 reads CASIGTGYTEAFF. The CDR3 DNA sequence: TGTGCCAGCATTGGGACGGGATACACTGAAGCTTTCTTT.

This clone was found once. The CDR3 is CASSQSGLQPQHF. CDR3 DNA: TGCGCCAGCAGCCAGTCCGGGCTTCAGCCCCAGCATTTT. The V call is TRBV4-1, the J call TRBJ1-5; D uncertain. Germline CDR1 and CDR2: MGHRA and YSYEKL. This CDR3 spans 13 amino acids. Trimming stripped 3 bases from V and 6 bases from J, with 9 bases between.

The chain combines TRBV7-2 with TRBJ2-5; tentative D call: TRBD2 (5 bases). Germline CDR1 SGHTA, CDR2 FQGNSA. The CDR3 totals 13 residues. The ends were cut back, 5 bases at V and 2 bases at J, with 9 bases in the middle. The CDR3, as DNA: TGTGCCAGCAGCCGTCGGGGTCAAGAGACCCAGTACTTC. Its protein product is CASSRRGQETQYF. Filled out from reference TRBV7-2 and TRBJ2-5, the complete variable domain reads GAGVSQSPSNKVTEKGKDVELRCDPISGHTALYWYRQSLGQGLEFLIYFQGNSAPDKSGLPSDRFSAERTGGSVSTLTIQRTQQEDSAVYLCASSRRGQETQYFGPGTRLLVL.

The chain joins TRBV27 to TRBJ2-4, with a tentative D call TRBD1 (6 bases). The V end was cut by 4 bases, the J end by 8 bases, with 15 bases between. Germline loops: CDR1 MNHEY, CDR2 SMNVEV (reference sequence). CDR3 size: 14 residues. The chain's CDR3 is CASSSRRWGHIQYF. In DNA form, the CDR3 reads TGTGCCAGCAGTTCCCGTAGGTGGGGGCACATTCAGTACTTC.

The V call is TRBV5-6, the J call TRBJ2-3, with a possible D match to TRBD2 (5 bases). The CDR3 runs to 15 residues. Germline assignment: CDR1 SGHDT and CDR2 YYEEEE. With 0 bases removed from V and 5 bases from J, the gap between germline ends came to 13 bases. The CDR3 loop is CASSLGSGWEDTQYF. The DNA of the CDR3 is TGTGCCAGCAGCTTGGGGTCGGGATGGGAAGATACGCAGTATTTT.

The chain uses TRBV14 and TRBJ2-1, with D possibly matching TRBD2 (6 bases). Trimming stripped 0 bases from V and 7 bases from J, with 19 bases between. CDR3 length: 17 amino acids. Germline-derived CDR1 and CDR2 are SGHDN and FVKESK. As DNA, the CDR3 is TGTGCCAGCAGCCAAGAGGGGTCCCGACTAGGGCGAAATGAGCAGTTCTTC. Amino acid sequence: CASSQEGSRLGRNEQFF.

V usage is TRBV5-1 and J usage is TRBJ1-1; no reliable D call. The CDR3 sequence is 14 residues long. Germline CDR1 SGHRS, CDR2 YFSETQ. Trimming shortened V by 0 bases and J by 6 bases, and 12 bases separated the two germline ends. The chain's CDR3 is CASSLAWTLAEAFF. As DNA, the CDR3 is TGCGCCAGCAGCTTGGCGTGGACTCTGGCTGAAGCTTTCTTT.

This chain uses TRBV5-1 with TRBJ2-5; 10 positions agree with TRBD2. The germline gives CDR1 SGHRS, CDR2 YFSETQ. The ends lost 1 base at V and 4 bases at J; junction bases unmatched: 4. This CDR3 is 15 amino acids long. The CDR3 bases are TGCGCCAGCAGCTTGCGAGCGGGAGGGTCAGAGACCCAGTACTTC. Its protein product is CASSLRAGGSETQYF.

The rearrangement links TRBV6-5 to TRBJ2-7; 7 positions agree with TRBD2. Germline V gene sequence: CDR1 MNHEY, CDR2 SVGAGI. V trimming: 5 bases; J trimming: 0 bases; junction bases outside the gene matches: 7. The CDR3 covers 15 residues. The CDR3 region is CASSQASGSSYEQYF. The DNA for the CDR3 is TGTGCCAGCAGTCAGGCTAGCGGTAGCTCCTACGAGCAGTACTTC.

The chain recombines TRBV15 with TRBJ1-3; D call uncertain. The V and J ends lost 3 bases and 2 bases respectively, with 11 bases between them. Germline values: CDR1 LNHNV, CDR2 YYDKDF (reference sequence). The CDR3 extends over 15 amino acids. In DNA, the CDR3 is TGTGCCACCAGCAGGGGAAACGGAGCTGGAAACACCATATATTTT. This encodes CATSRGNGAGNTIYF. The full variable domain, rest sourced from reference TRBV15 and TRBJ1-3, is DAMVIQNPRYQVTQFGKPVTLSCSQTLNHNVMYWYQQKSSQAPKLLFHYYDKDFNNEADTPDNFQSRRPNTSFCFLDIRSPGLGDTAMYLCATSRGNGAGNTIYFGEGSWLTVV.

This rearrangement joins TRBV11-2 to TRBJ2-1; a possible D gene is TRBD2 (6 bases). Per the germline V gene, CDR1 is SGHAT and CDR2 is FQNNGV. V was pared by 1 base and J by 7 bases, with 11 bases between. CDR3 length: 14 residues. The CDR3 nucleotides read TGTGCCAGCAGCTTAGCGCAGGCGGGGAATGAGCAGTTCTTC. Translating it yields CASSLAQAGNEQFF.

This chain joins TRBV4-1 and TRBJ1-5; D remains ambiguous. The V gene's germline CDR1 is MGHRA and CDR2 YSYEKL. The V and J ends lost 0 bases and 0 bases respectively, with 6 bases between them. The CDR3 has 15 residues. Here the CDR3 reads CASSQEIYSNQPQHF. The CDR3 nucleotides read TGCGCCAGCAGCCAAGAAATATATAGCAATCAGCCCCAGCATTTT.

The rearrangement joins TRBV4-3 to TRBJ2-1, with D possibly matching TRBD2 (7 bases). CDR1 and CDR2 from the germline V gene are LGHNA and YSLEER. The CDR3 sequence is 16 residues long. Trimming took off 0 bases at V and 8 bases at J, with 17 bases between the two ends. CDR3 DNA sequence: TGCGCCAGCAGCCAAGACAGGGGCGGGAGAAGTGATGAGCAGTTCTTC. It codes for CASSQDRGGRSDEQFF.

This rearrangement joins TRBV7-9 to TRBJ2-1, with 9 bases identical to TRBD2. This CDR3 comprises 15 residues. Germline V gives CDR1 SEHNR, CDR2 FQNEAQ (reference sequence). V trimming: 6 bases; J trimming: 4 bases; junction bases outside the gene matches: 7. CDR3 nucleotides: TGTGCCAGCAGTTCAACTAGCGGGTCTTACAATGAGCAGTTCTTC. Protein: CASSSTSGSYNEQFF.